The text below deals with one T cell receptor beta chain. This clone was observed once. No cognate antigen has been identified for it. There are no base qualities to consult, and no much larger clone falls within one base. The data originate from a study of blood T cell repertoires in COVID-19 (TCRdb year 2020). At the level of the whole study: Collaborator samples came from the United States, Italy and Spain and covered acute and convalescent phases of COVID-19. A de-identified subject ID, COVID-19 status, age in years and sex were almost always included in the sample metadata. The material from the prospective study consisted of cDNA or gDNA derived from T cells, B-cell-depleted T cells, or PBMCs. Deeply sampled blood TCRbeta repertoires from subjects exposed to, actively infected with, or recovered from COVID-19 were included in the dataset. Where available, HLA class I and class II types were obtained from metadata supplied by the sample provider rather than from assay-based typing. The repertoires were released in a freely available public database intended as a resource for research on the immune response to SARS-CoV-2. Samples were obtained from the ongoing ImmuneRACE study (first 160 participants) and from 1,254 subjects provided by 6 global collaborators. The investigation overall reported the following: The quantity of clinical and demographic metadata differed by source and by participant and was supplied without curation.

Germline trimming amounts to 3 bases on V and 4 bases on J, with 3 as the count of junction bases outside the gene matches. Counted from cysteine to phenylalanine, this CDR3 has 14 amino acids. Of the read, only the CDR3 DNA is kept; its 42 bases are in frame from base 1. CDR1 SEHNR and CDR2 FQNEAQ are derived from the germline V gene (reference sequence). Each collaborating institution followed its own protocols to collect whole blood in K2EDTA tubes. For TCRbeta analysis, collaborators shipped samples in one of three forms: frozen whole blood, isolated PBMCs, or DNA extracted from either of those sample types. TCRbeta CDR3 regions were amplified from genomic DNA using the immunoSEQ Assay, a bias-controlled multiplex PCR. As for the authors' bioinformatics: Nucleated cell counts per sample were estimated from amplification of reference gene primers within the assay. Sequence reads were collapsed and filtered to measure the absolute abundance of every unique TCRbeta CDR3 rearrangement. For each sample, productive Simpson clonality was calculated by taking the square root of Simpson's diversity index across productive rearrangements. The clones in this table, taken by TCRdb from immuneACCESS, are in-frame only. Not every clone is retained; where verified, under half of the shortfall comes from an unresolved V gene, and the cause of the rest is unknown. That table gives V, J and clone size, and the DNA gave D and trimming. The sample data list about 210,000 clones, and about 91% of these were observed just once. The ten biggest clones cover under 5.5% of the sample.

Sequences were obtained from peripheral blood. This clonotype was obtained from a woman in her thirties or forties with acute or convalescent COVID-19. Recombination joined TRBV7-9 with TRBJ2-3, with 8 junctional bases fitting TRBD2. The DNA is TGTGCCAGCAGCTTCTCCGGGGGGGCAGATACGCAGTATTTT. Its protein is CASSFSGGADTQYF.